The entry that follows covers one TCR beta chain sequence. Antigen: not known. The V gene end was trimmed by 8 bases and the J gene end by 2 bases; junction bases not matched to a gene: 13. This CDR3 spans 16 amino acids. Germline V gives CDR1 LNHNV, CDR2 YYDKDF (reference sequence). PCR was performed using 60 Vbeta and 13 Jbeta primers. The table came from immunoSEQ multiplex PCR; TCRdb's copy has only in-frame clones and leaves some out. The data contain around 250,000 clones, about nine tenths of them singletons. The sample originates from a study of cytomegalovirus exposure and HLA in healthy donors. Regarding the study as a whole: Analysis performed later found under 20,000 TCR beta sequences associated with HLA alleles at 0.05 false discovery rate.

This clonotype originated in a girl aged 2 to 10 in good health and CMV-seronegative. The rearrangement links TRBV15 to TRBJ2-5; 8 bases map to TRBD2. Sequencing was performed on PBMCs. CDR3 sequence reads: CATLQRGLSLQETQYF. The DNA for the CDR3 is TGTGCCACCTTGCAGCGGGGGCTTAGCCTACAAGAGACCCAGTACTTC.